These T cell receptor beta chains were read from a single sample in a study of blood T cell repertoires in COVID-19. Measured with immunoSEQ multiplex PCR; TCRdb has only the in-frame clones, and not every one. In the table there are 85,000 to 100,000 clones, 86% of which are singletons. The sequenced sample was peripheral blood. The receptors derive from a woman in her sixties in a cohort sampled during active or convalescent COVID-19. The CDR3 runs from the conserved cysteine through the conserved F or W. D genes are given only for firm matches. The size field is filled for only some rows; it gives once, few, many or a size class.

d_call: TRBD2; v_call: TRBV5-1; clone_size: -; j_call: TRBJ2-1; cdr3_nt: TGCGCCAGCAGCTCCAGCGGGAGTCTTAGCAATGAGCAGTTCTTC; cdr3_aa: CASSSSGSLSNEQFF
d_call: TRBD2; v_call: TRBV3-1/TRBV3-2; clone_size: -; j_call: TRBJ2-5; cdr3_nt: TGTGCCAGCAGCCAAGTAGTTTCTCGGGGAGGGGAGGCCCAGTACTTC; cdr3_aa: CASSQVVSRGGEAQYF
d_call: TRBD1; v_call: TRBV5-4; clone_size: once; j_call: TRBJ1-4; cdr3_nt: TGTGCCAGCAGCTACCCGGGACAGGGGAATGAAAAACTGTTTTTT; cdr3_aa: CASSYPGQGNEKLFF
d_call: TRBD2; v_call: TRBV29-1; clone_size: -; j_call: TRBJ2-1; cdr3_nt: TGCAGCGTTCACCTCGCTAGCGGGAGGGTGGATGAGCAGTTCTTC; cdr3_aa: CSVHLASGRVDEQFF
d_call: -; v_call: TRBV28; clone_size: -; j_call: TRBJ1-4; cdr3_nt: TGTGCCAGCAGAGCAGGGGTTCAAGGGGAAAAACTGTTTTTT; cdr3_aa: CASRAGVQGEKLFF
d_call: -; v_call: TRBV9; clone_size: once; j_call: TRBJ1-1; cdr3_nt: TGTGCCAGCAGCGTAGGCACTCTAACCGGTGAAGCTTTCTTT; cdr3_aa: CASSVGTLTGEAFF
d_call: -; v_call: TRBV19; clone_size: once; j_call: TRBJ1-1; cdr3_nt: TGTGCCAGTTTGGCCGGGGGTTGGGGATGGAACACTGAAGCTTTCTTT; cdr3_aa: CASLAGGWGWNTEAFF
d_call: -; v_call: TRBV28; clone_size: -; j_call: TRBJ1-1; cdr3_nt: TGTGCCAGCACCAGGGGCAGTCGTAACACTGAAGCTTTCTTT; cdr3_aa: CASTRGSRNTEAFF
d_call: TRBD2; v_call: TRBV27; clone_size: -; j_call: TRBJ2-7; cdr3_nt: TGTGCCAGCAGTCCCCGGCGACTAGCGGGAGGGCCGGCCGAGCAGTACTTC; cdr3_aa: CASSPRRLAGGPAEQYF
d_call: -; v_call: TRBV21-1; clone_size: few; j_call: TRBJ1-3; cdr3_nt: TGTGCCAGCAGCAAAAACAGGGGGCTTGGAAACACCATATATTTT; cdr3_aa: CASSKNRGLGNTIYF
d_call: -; v_call: TRBV5-1; clone_size: -; j_call: TRBJ1-4; cdr3_nt: TGCGCCAGCAGCTTGAGCCGGGGGTTGAATGAAAAACTGTTTTTT; cdr3_aa: CASSLSRGLNEKLFF
d_call: TRBD2; v_call: TRBV28; clone_size: -; j_call: TRBJ2-1; cdr3_nt: TGTGCCAGCAGTTTAGGGGGGACTAGCGGGAGAGGCCATGAGCAGTTCTTC; cdr3_aa: CASSLGGTSGRGHEQFF
d_call: -; v_call: TRBV19; clone_size: -; j_call: TRBJ1-3; cdr3_nt: TGTGCCAGTAGTCCACAGACAGGCCGGGGTACTGGAAACACCATATATTTT; cdr3_aa: CASSPQTGRGTGNTIYF
d_call: -; v_call: TRBV4-1; clone_size: -; j_call: TRBJ2-3; cdr3_nt: TGCGCCAGCAGCCAGAGGCTAGAGGCGGCAGATACGCAGTATTTT; cdr3_aa: CASSQRLEAADTQYF
d_call: -; v_call: TRBV5-6; clone_size: -; j_call: TRBJ1-2; cdr3_nt: TGTGCCAGCAGCCCGTTGGCCAGTGCTAACTATGGCTACACCTTC; cdr3_aa: CASSPLASANYGYTF
d_call: TRBD2; v_call: TRBV4-1; clone_size: -; j_call: TRBJ2-1; cdr3_nt: TGCGCCAGCGCCGTAGCGGGCGGCTACAATGAGCAGTTCTTC; cdr3_aa: CASAVAGGYNEQFF
d_call: TRBD1; v_call: TRBV19; clone_size: few; j_call: TRBJ2-5; cdr3_nt: TGTGCCAGTAGTATGGCACAGGGGCCCCAGTACTTC; cdr3_aa: CASSMAQGPQYF
d_call: TRBD2; v_call: TRBV2; clone_size: -; j_call: TRBJ2-2; cdr3_nt: TGTGCCAGCAGAGAGTTAGCGGGAGGCACCGGGGAGCTGTTTTTT; cdr3_aa: CASRELAGGTGELFF
d_call: -; v_call: TRBV4-1; clone_size: -; j_call: TRBJ2-2; cdr3_nt: TGCGCCAGCAGTCGACTAGGCTCCGACACCGGGGAGCTGTTTTTT; cdr3_aa: CASSRLGSDTGELFF
d_call: -; v_call: TRBV7-8; clone_size: -; j_call: TRBJ1-5; cdr3_nt: TGTGCCAGCAGCCGTATCGGCAATCAGCCCCAGCATTTT; cdr3_aa: CASSRIGNQPQHF
d_call: -; v_call: TRBV2; clone_size: -; j_call: TRBJ1-4; cdr3_nt: TGTGCCAGCTTACCGGAGATAACTAATGAAAAACTGTTTTTT; cdr3_aa: CASLPEITNEKLFF
d_call: TRBD2; v_call: TRBV7-3; clone_size: -; j_call: TRBJ2-3; cdr3_nt: TGTGCCAGCAGCTTGCGGGGGGGTTCCCCAGATACGCAGTATTTT; cdr3_aa: CASSLRGGSPDTQYF
d_call: -; v_call: TRBV6-6; clone_size: few; j_call: TRBJ2-1; cdr3_nt: TGTGCCAGCAGTCAGAACCCCCCCGGGTCCAGCTCCTACAATGAGCAGTTCTTC; cdr3_aa: CASSQNPPGSSSYNEQFF
d_call: -; v_call: TRBV3-1/TRBV3-2; clone_size: -; j_call: TRBJ1-1; cdr3_nt: TGTGCCAGCAGTCCTCAGGGCGGCACTGAAGCTTTCTTT; cdr3_aa: CASSPQGGTEAFF
d_call: -; v_call: TRBV5-3; clone_size: -; j_call: TRBJ1-1; cdr3_nt: TGTGCCAGAAGCCGGCCGGACACTTGGCCCCCTTTGAACACTGAAGCTTTCTTT; cdr3_aa: CARSRPDTWPPLNTEAFF
d_call: -; v_call: TRBV19; clone_size: -; j_call: TRBJ2-1; cdr3_nt: TGTGCCAGTAGTACAGGAGGCGGGTATGAGCAGTTCTTC; cdr3_aa: CASSTGGGYEQFF
d_call: TRBD2; v_call: TRBV20-1; clone_size: once; j_call: TRBJ2-2; cdr3_nt: TGCAGTGCTAGTCCGGGACTAGCGGGGCGGGGGACCGGGGAGCTGTTTTTT; cdr3_aa: CSASPGLAGRGTGELFF
d_call: TRBD1; v_call: TRBV5-1; clone_size: -; j_call: TRBJ1-3; cdr3_nt: TGCGCCAGCAGTGGACAGGGGGCGAGCTCTGGAAACACCATATATTTT; cdr3_aa: CASSGQGASSGNTIYF
d_call: -; v_call: TRBV7-9; clone_size: once; j_call: TRBJ2-7; cdr3_nt: TGTGCCAGCAGCCCGAGCTACGAGCAGTACTTC; cdr3_aa: CASSPSYEQYF
d_call: TRBD2; v_call: TRBV6-5; clone_size: -; j_call: TRBJ2-7; cdr3_nt: TGTGCCAGCAGTTCCGGGACTAGCGCACCTTACGAGCAGTACTTC; cdr3_aa: CASSSGTSAPYEQYF
d_call: TRBD1; v_call: TRBV9; clone_size: -; j_call: TRBJ1-4; cdr3_nt: TGTGCCAGCAGCCACTCCGGGACAGGTTCTGAAAAACTGTTTTTT; cdr3_aa: CASSHSGTGSEKLFF
d_call: -; v_call: TRBV11-2; clone_size: -; j_call: TRBJ1-2; cdr3_nt: TGTGCCAGCAGCCGCCTGAGCTATGGCTACACCTTC; cdr3_aa: CASSRLSYGYTF
d_call: TRBD1; v_call: TRBV5-1; clone_size: -; j_call: TRBJ2-2; cdr3_nt: TGCGCCAGCAGCCATACAGGGGGACGACACACCGGGGAGCTGTTTTTT; cdr3_aa: CASSHTGGRHTGELFF
d_call: -; v_call: TRBV4-1; clone_size: -; j_call: TRBJ1-5; cdr3_nt: TGCGCCAGCAGCCAAGATATTCGGGATAATCAGCCCCAGCATTTT; cdr3_aa: CASSQDIRDNQPQHF
d_call: -; v_call: TRBV4-1; clone_size: -; j_call: TRBJ2-1; cdr3_nt: TGCGCCAGCAGCCAGCCTAGTGGGGCCACCAATGAGCAGTTCTTC; cdr3_aa: CASSQPSGATNEQFF
d_call: -; v_call: TRBV5-1; clone_size: once; j_call: TRBJ1-1; cdr3_nt: TGCGCCAGCAGCTCACAGGTGAACACTGAAGCTTTCTTT; cdr3_aa: CASSSQVNTEAFF